The source of this T cell receptor beta chain is a study of cytomegalovirus exposure and HLA in healthy donors. Regarding the study as a whole: As was reported, the classifier diagnosed cytomegalovirus status with high specificity and sensitivity. Some TCR beta chains (over 150 of them) were listed as cytomegalovirus-associated. Testing in vitro showed a few CMV-associated chains specific for CMV antigens.

In the case of this clone: The antigen is undetermined.

Generated by immunoSEQ multiplex PCR, the TCRdb table keeps only in-frame clones and is missing some. The table includes 250,000 to 400,000 clones, approximately 86% detected once. V dropped 3 bases and J dropped 0 bases, with 6 bases sitting between them. Germline V gives CDR1 GTSNPN, CDR2 SVGIG (reference sequence). CDR3 length: 13 residues. V usage is TRBV30 and J usage is TRBJ1-3; D possibly corresponds to TRBD1 (5 bases). Source material: PBMCs. The clonotype originates from a man aged 30 to 39 in good health and CMV-seronegative. CDR3 DNA: TGTGCCTGGAGGGGGCCCTCTGGAAACACCATATATTTT. Translating gives CAWRGPSGNTIYF.